This T cell receptor (beta chain) was recorded in a study of T cell responses to AZD1222 COVID-19 vaccine. Assay: immunoSEQ multiplex PCR; the TCRdb copy retains only in-frame clones and omits some. This table holds around 100,000 clones, over 75% found once. Trimming took 8 bases from V and 9 from J, leaving 20 bases between them. The CDR3 is made up of 15 amino acids. Germline V gene sequence: CDR1 LNHDA, CDR2 SQIVND (reference sequence). Sequenced material: peripheral blood, taken on day 0 of MenACWY control vaccination. The clonotype comes from an adult in good health. The chain is built from TRBV19 and TRBJ1-6; D is ambiguous. CDR3 amino acids: CASCEGQLAVSPLHF. The CDR3, as DNA: TGTGCCAGTTGTGAGGGTCAGCTGGCGGTTTCACCCCTCCACTTT.